The 32 T cell receptor beta chains reported below all come from one sample, sequenced in a study of Graves' ophthalmopathy and Graves' hyperthyroidism. Amplified TCR beta CDR3 regions were obtained using RNA transcripts as template. RT-PCR in the first round used HTBI primers; a second-round multiplex PCR followed. MiXCR was run by TCRdb on the multiplex PCR reads, yielding one entry per CDR3 protein. The sample records roughly 1.1 million distinct CDR3 sequences, 35% to 40% being singletons. Sequenced: peripheral blood or thyroid tissue (not recorded which). These receptors all stem from an adult man with Graves' hyperthyroidism.

The rearrangement uses TRBV4-1 and TRBJ2-7; D is ambiguous. V shed 2 bases and J shed 7 bases, with 12 bases lying between them. The CDR3 contains 13 residues. Germline loops: CDR1 MGHRA, CDR2 YSYEKL. The CDR3 bases are TGCGCCAGCAGCCAAACGGTGGGATGGGAGCAGTACTTC. Translated, it gives CASSQTVGWEQYF.

This clonotype came up many times. The chain carries TRBV10-3 and TRBJ1-5; D may be TRBD1 (6 bases). The CDR3 consists of 12 residues. Germline V gene lookup returns CDR1 ENHRY and CDR2 SYGVKD. Between the trimmed V and J ends, which lost 9 bases and 2 bases, there was a span of 8 bases. The CDR3 DNA reads TGTGCCATTTCAGGGGGCAATCAGCCCCAGCATTTT. It specifies CAISGGNQPQHF.

This clonotype has a count of ten or more. V usage is TRBV7-9 and J usage is TRBJ1-1, with TRBD1 identical over 9 bases. Looked up from germline, CDR1 is SEHNR and CDR2 is FQNEAQ (reference sequence). The V and J ends lost 1 base and 4 bases, in that order; junction bases with no gene match: 7. The CDR3 loop spans 16 amino acids. CDR3 residues: CASSLGTGEATTEAFF. The CDR3 nucleotides are TGTGCCAGCAGCTTAGGGACAGGGGAGGCGACCACTGAAGCTTTCTTT.

V is TRBV7-6 and J is TRBJ2-7, with 8 bases fitting TRBD2. The germline gives CDR1 SGHVS, CDR2 FNYEAQ. J gave up 7 bases and V 0 bases, and 8 bases lay outside the gene matches. This CDR3 is built from 15 residues. CDR3 sequence: CASSLAGRGGGEQYF. The CDR3 DNA reads as TGTGCCAGCAGCTTAGCTGGACGGGGGGGTGGGGAGCAGTACTTC.

In this sample, this clonotype turned up many times. The V and J genes are TRBV5-1 and TRBJ2-7; 11 positions match TRBD2. The CDR3 consists of 14 residues. CDR1 SGHRS and CDR2 YFSETQ come from the germline V gene. Germline trimming cut 4 bases from V and 3 bases from J; bases unmatched to any gene: 3. The CDR3 here is CASSETSGDYEQYF. CDR3 nucleotide sequence: TGCGCCAGCAGCGAGACTAGCGGGGACTACGAGCAGTACTTC.

The rearrangement uses TRBV10-3 and TRBJ1-2; D is uncertain. CDR1 is ENHRY, CDR2 SYGVKD, per germline. V lost 5 bases and J lost 7, with 11 bases in between. The CDR3 runs to 12 residues. The CDR3 coding sequence is TGTGCCATCAGTTCACCGGGAGGTGGCTACACCTTC. Its protein is CAISSPGGGYTF.

This chain uses TRBV29-1 with TRBJ2-5; D might be TRBD1 (6 bases). V lost 5 bases to trimming and J lost 3 bases, with 22 bases between them. The V gene's germline CDR1 is SQVTM and CDR2 ANQGSEA. The CDR3 spans 16 residues. The CDR3 sequence: CSVRGSGTRPKETQYF. CDR3 DNA: TGCAGCGTTCGAGGGTCCGGGACACGACCTAAAGAGACCCAGTACTTC.

V is TRBV7-2 and J is TRBJ1-2; D gene ambiguous. The germline V gene has CDR1 SGHTA and CDR2 FQGNSA. The V and J ends lost 4 bases and 7 bases respectively, with 16 bases between them. This CDR3 contains 14 residues. CDR3 DNA sequence: TGTGCCAGCAGCTCCTACCTCGAGTGGGCTGGCTACACCTTC. It is translated as CASSSYLEWAGYTF.

This clonotype was counted ten times or more. The genes are TRBV6-5 and TRBJ1-6; TRBD1 might be the D (5 bases). The CDR3 consists of 14 residues. Germline CDR1 and CDR2: MNHEY and SVGAGI. V was trimmed by 3 bases and J by 10 bases, leaving 13 bases between them. CDR3 amino acids: CASSYLDIRSPLHF. Written as DNA, the CDR3 is TGTGCCAGCAGTTATTTGGACATACGATCACCCCTCCACTTT.

The rearrangement links TRBV7-8 to TRBJ2-7; 9 bases align to TRBD1. The CDR3 length is 15 residues. Germline assignment: CDR1 SGHVS and CDR2 FQNEAQ. With 2 bases clipped from V and 5 bases from J, the junction kept 7 bases outside the gene matches. CDR3: CASSLYGQGRNEQYF. For the CDR3, the DNA is TGTGCCAGCAGCTTATACGGACAGGGGAGGAACGAGCAGTACTTC.

V and J are TRBV2 and TRBJ1-1; TRBD1 aligns across 10 bases. Germline lookup yields CDR1 SNHLY and CDR2 FYNNEI. The V gene end was trimmed by 6 bases and the J gene end by 4 bases; junction bases not matched to a gene: 11. CDR3 length equals 16 residues. CDR3 nucleotide sequence: TGTGCCAGCAGAGACCCGGGACAGGGGTGTTTCACTGAAGCTTTCTTT. Its translation is CASRDPGQGCFTEAFF.

This clonotype was seen ten or more times. The chain couples TRBV7-2 to TRBJ1-2; maybe TRBD1 (5 bases). Trimming removed 1 base at V and 0 bases at J, with 9 bases between. In germline, CDR1 is SGHTA, CDR2 FQGNSA. This CDR3 is built from 15 residues. DNA of the CDR3: TGTGCCAGCAGCTTAGAGCCGACAGCTAACTATGGCTACACCTTC. Protein sequence: CASSLEPTANYGYTF.

This clonotype showed up just a few times. The chain links TRBV25-1 to TRBJ2-3; TRBD2 matches 10 bases. The germline CDR1 and CDR2 sequences are MGHDK and SYGVNS. The junction had 5 bases not matched to a gene; V was cut back by 7 bases and J by 4 bases. The length of the CDR3 is 14 residues. CDR3 coding DNA: TGTGCCAGCACCCGAGCGGGGGGGCCAGATACGCAGTATTTT. This gives the protein CASTRAGGPDTQYF.

CDR3 bases: TGTGCCAGCACCACCAACCGGGGCAGCAACTACGAGCAGTACTTC. Amino acids: CASTTNRGSNYEQYF. The chain couples TRBV7-2 to TRBJ2-7; the D gene could be TRBD1 or TRBD2 (5 bases each). The germline V gene has CDR1 SGHTA and CDR2 FQGNSA. Deletions cut 7 bases from V and 3 bases from J, with 19 bases between. This CDR3 is built from 15 residues.

This chain uses TRBV5-1 with TRBJ2-2, with 8 bases fitting TRBD1. V was clipped by 5 bases and J by 5 bases; unmatched bases: 5. This CDR3 region has 14 residues. Germline V gene data show CDR1 as SGHRS and CDR2 as YFSETQ. The CDR3 reads CASRSTGVTGELFF. In DNA form, the CDR3 reads TGCGCCAGCAGGTCGACAGGGGTTACCGGGGAGCTGTTTTTT.

The chain uses TRBV24-1 and TRBJ1-5, with D perhaps TRBD1 (6 bases). This CDR3 spans 15 amino acids. V was shortened by 5 bases and J by 11 bases, with 21 bases between the two germline ends. CDR1 and CDR2 (germline): KGHDR, SFDVKD. For the CDR3, the DNA is TGTGCCACCAGTGGAGCGGGGGGCCTTAGAGAGACCCAGCATTTT. Protein: CATSGAGGLRETQHF.

This clonotype was found many times. V is TRBV19 and J is TRBJ2-6; possibly TRBD1 for D (5 bases). Germline values: CDR1 LNHDA, CDR2 SQIVND (reference sequence). The length of the CDR3 is 16 residues. The V end was cut by 8 bases, the J end by 1 base, with 15 bases between. CDR3 in DNA: TGTGCCAGTGGTGCAGGGATTAATTCTGGGGCCAACGTCCTGACTTTC. Encoded protein: CASGAGINSGANVLTF.

This sequence joins TRBV7-2 and TRBJ2-2, with 10 nucleotides matching TRBD1. The CDR3 spans 15 residues. CDR1 and CDR2 from the germline V gene are SGHTA and FQGNSA. After removal of 1 base from V and 8 bases from J, the junction contained 4 bases not matched to a gene. The CDR3 reads CASSLGQGAYGELFF. CDR3 sequence (DNA): TGTGCCAGCAGCTTAGGACAGGGGGCGTATGGGGAGCTGTTTTTT.

The chain has TRBV6-6 and TRBJ2-2, with 9 bases identical to TRBD1. Germline CDR1 reads MNHNY; CDR2 reads SVGAGI (reference sequence). V lost 7 bases and J lost 1; bases outside the gene matches: 10. CDR3 length: 17 amino acids. CDR3 sequence (DNA): TGTGCCAGCATCAGATTACAGGGGGCGCTGAACACCGGGGAGCTGTTTTTT. Translated: CASIRLQGALNTGELFF.

This clonotype was detected a few times. The gene calls are TRBV6-5 and TRBJ2-7; D perhaps matches TRBD1 (5 bases). Trimming took 0 bases from V and 2 from J, leaving 8 bases between them. The CDR3 extends over 14 amino acids. Per germline, CDR1 MNHEY and CDR2 SVGAGI. CDR3 DNA sequence: TGTGCCAGCAGTTACTCGGAGACAGCCTACGAGCAGTACTTC. This encodes CASSYSETAYEQYF.

As to this clonotype: At one end, the junction sequence differs from germline, possibly due to a read error. J is TRBJ2-5 and V is TRBV7-2; D is possibly TRBD2 (6 bases). Germline V gene data show CDR1 as SGHTA and CDR2 as FQGNSA. CDR3 length equals 15 residues. CDR3 residues: CASSQDDSRGETQYF. CDR3 sequence (DNA): TGCGCCAGCAGCCAAGACGACAGCCGGGGGGAGACCCAGTACTTC.

Remarks on this clonotype: A read error is possible here, since a much larger clone lies one base away. This chain connects TRBV6-5 to TRBJ1-5, with D unresolved. The germline V gene encodes CDR1 MNHEY and CDR2 SVGAGI. The CDR3 runs to 13 residues. The V gene lost 7 bases and the J gene lost 7 bases, with 14 bases spanning the gap. The CDR3 protein is CASTPEIRQPQHF. The CDR3 nucleotides read TGTGCCAGCACCCCCGAGATTCGACAGCCCCAGCATTTT.

Points on this clonotype: Just one base apart from a much larger clone, this may be a read error. The CDR3 carries no conserved terminal phenylalanine or tryptophan, so it likely arises from a read error. In DNA form, the CDR3 reads TGTGCCAGCAGCCGGGCGGAGCAGTACCTC. Translation gives CASSRAEQYL. This chain joins TRBV12-3 or TRBV12-4 and TRBJ2-7, with no clear D. Trimming shortened V by 6 bases and J by 7 bases, and 7 bases separated the two germline ends. This CDR3 has 10 residues.

A word on this clonotype: One base away lies a much larger clone, so this may be a sequencing read error. The rearrangement uses TRBV20-1 and TRBJ2-5; TRBD1 is a possible D gene (6 bases). The V gene's germline CDR1 is DFQATT and CDR2 SNEGSKA (reference sequence). The CDR3 spans 14 residues. V lost 5 bases and J lost 5, with 18 bases in between. The CDR3 DNA is TGCAGTGCTTGGGGGCTGGTGGTTCTGGAGACCCAGTACTTC. It specifies CSAWGLVVLETQYF.

V and J are TRBV7-2 and TRBJ2-7; 7 bases map to TRBD1. The CDR3 loop spans 15 amino acids. V trimming: 6 bases; J trimming: 2 bases; junction bases outside the gene matches: 10. Germline CDR1 reads SGHTA; CDR2 reads FQGNSA. The DNA for the CDR3 is TGTGCCAGCAGTGAATTCCCGGGACAGACCTACGAGCAGTACTTC. This translates into CASSEFPGQTYEQYF.

Comments on this clonotype: With a much larger clone just one base away, this may be a read error. The chain links TRBV29-1 to TRBJ1-1, with TRBD1 as a possible D gene (5 bases). This CDR3 contains 14 residues. Germline lookup yields CDR1 SQVTM and CDR2 ANQGSEA. CDR3 in amino acids: CIASRMRGDDEAFF. CDR3 nucleotide sequence: TGCATTGCTAGTCGAATGAGGGGCGATGATGAAGCTTTCTTT.

To note about this clonotype: Relative to the germline gene, one junction end is altered; a read error may explain this. This chain connects TRBV25-1 to TRBJ1-5; maybe TRBD1 (5 bases). The CDR3 has 16 amino acids. Germline V gives CDR1 MGHDK, CDR2 SYGVNS. The CDR3 sequence: CACSARSRGGNQPQHF. The CDR3 nucleotides read TGTGCCTGCAGTGCAAGATCGAGGGGAGGAAATCAGCCCCAGCATTTT.

This clonotype has only a few counts. The chain recombines TRBV5-6 with TRBJ2-6, with TRBD1 identical over 8 bases. V shed 4 bases and J 0 bases; nucleotides not matched to a gene: 6. This CDR3 comprises 17 residues. Germline V gene data show CDR1 as SGHDT and CDR2 as YYEEEE. CDR3 bases: TGTGCCAGCAGCATAAACAGGGGGAGCTCTGGGGCCAACGTCCTGACTTTC. Its translation is CASSINRGSSGANVLTF.

There are a few counts of this clonotype. The chain joins TRBV7-9 to TRBJ1-5; a weak D match, TRBD1 (6 bases). This CDR3 has 13 residues. Looked up from germline, CDR1 is SEHNR and CDR2 is FQNEAQ (reference sequence). V was pared by 9 bases and J by 3 bases, with 12 bases between. CDR3 in DNA: TGTGCCAGGCCAGGGACACCCAATCAGCCCCAGCATTTT. Encoded protein: CARPGTPNQPQHF.

The chain combines TRBV29-1 with TRBJ2-6; 7 positions match TRBD1. Germline V gene data show CDR1 as SQVTM and CDR2 as ANQGSEA. This CDR3 contains 17 residues. Trimming cost V 6 bases and J 1 base; bases outside gene matches: 12. CDR3 in amino acids: CSVLGGTDSSGANVLTF. As DNA, the CDR3 is TGCAGCGTCCTAGGTGGGACAGACTCTTCTGGGGCCAACGTCCTGACTTTC.

On this clonotype: Compared with germline, one end of the junction differs, possibly owing to a read error. This sequence joins TRBV6-6 and TRBJ1-4, with TRBD1 as a possible D gene (5 bases). Germline loops: CDR1 MNHNY, CDR2 SVGAGI (reference sequence). There are 13 residues in the CDR3. The DNA for the CDR3 is TGTGCCAGCAGCATCCGGGACGGCGAAAAACTGCTTTTT. The encoded protein is CASSIRDGEKLLF.

The chain couples TRBV6-2 or TRBV6-3 to TRBJ2-5; 7 bases match TRBD1. After removal of 8 bases from V and 5 bases from J, the junction contained 11 bases not matched to a gene. The CDR3 length is 14 residues. CDR1 and CDR2 (germline): MNHEY, SVGEGT. CDR3 sequence reads: CASRRPGGVETQYF. DNA for the CDR3: TGTGCCAGCCGTCGTCCAGGGGGAGTTGAGACCCAGTACTTC.